This note documents a single T cell receptor (beta chain) sequence. This CDR3 contains 19 residues. The data are from a study of blood T cell repertoires in COVID-19. Overall study context: T cells, B-cell-depleted T cells, or PBMCs supplied cDNA or gDNA.

TCRdb's copy holds only in-frame clones and misses some; the assay was immunoSEQ multiplex PCR. The data contain about 95,000 clones, 89% of them singletons. Recruited during active infection, patients (from Seattle) were subsequently followed longitudinally. This receptor was taken from a man aged 55 to 70 with COVID-19, enrolled during active disease. Source material: peripheral blood. This chain connects TRBV21-1 to TRBJ2-2; the table assigns TRBD2, which was not confirmed against the DNA. TRBV21-1 is described as a pseudogene. CDR3 bases: TGTGCCAGCAGCAAACCTAAAAAGGCCGGGACTAGGGTCGCCGGGGAGCTGTTTTTT. It yields the protein CASSKPKKAGTRVAGELFF.